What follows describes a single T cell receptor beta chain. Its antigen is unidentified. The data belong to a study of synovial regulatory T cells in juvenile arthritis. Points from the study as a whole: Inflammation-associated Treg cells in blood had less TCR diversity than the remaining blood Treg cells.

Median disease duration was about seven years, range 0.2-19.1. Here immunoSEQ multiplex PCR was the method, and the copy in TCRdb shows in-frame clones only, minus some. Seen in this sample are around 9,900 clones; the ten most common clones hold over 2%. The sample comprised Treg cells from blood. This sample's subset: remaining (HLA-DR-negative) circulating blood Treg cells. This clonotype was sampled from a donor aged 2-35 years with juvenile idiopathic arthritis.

CDR3 loop: CASSLVFSAAYEQYF. The chain links TRBV7-2 to TRBJ2-7. This CDR3 comprises 15 residues. The coding DNA is unavailable. Germline V CDR1 and CDR2: SGHTA, FQGNSA.